This TCR beta chain was captured in a study of PD-L1 blockade in urothelial cancer (dated by TCRdb to 2016 to 2017). About the study as a whole: All patients started therapy in about 2014 and received atezolizumab 1,200 mg intravenously every 3 weeks. In the same patients who had TCR sequencing, pretreatment tumors also underwent whole exome sequencing and RNA sequencing. Blood samples gave median yields of around 140,000 T cells and approximately 80,000 unique TCRs, along with a median clonality of around 0.075. Pretreatment tumor samples, along with matched peripheral blood collected serially before and after atezolizumab treatment, underwent TCR sequencing. Progression-free survival longer than 6 months counted as durable clinical benefit, and TCR features were additionally tested against both progression-free and overall survival. Pretreatment blood TCR-seq was available for about 28 patients, at least one posttreatment blood collection was obtained for about 24 patients, and tumor TCR-seq was available for about 24 patients. The study was an exploratory multi-omic analysis of somatic, immune and clinical correlates of response to PD-L1 blockade with atezolizumab in urothelial cancer. Nine patients reached durable clinical benefit, while around 19 patients did not. An ECOG performance status of 0 or 1 was recorded for the patients, and 0 to 3 prior chemotherapy regimens had been received by the patients. About 85% of the roughly 29 patients were identified as males with urothelial cancer of bladder origin, and a prior smoking history was reported by 18 of 29 patients. Blood samples were analyzed at two time points: 3 weeks after treatment start (second dose) and 6 weeks after treatment start. Paper-wide results and their limitations: Because the sample size was small (n ≈ 30) and many of the analyses were exploratory, the results are meant to be hypothesis-generating. Patients with durable benefit showed greater expansion of tumor-associated TCR clones in peripheral blood 3 weeks after starting treatment (n ≈ 20, p = 0.022). Improved progression-free and overall survival was associated with having pretreatment peripheral blood TCR clonality below the median.

Synthetic TCR analog templates were spiked into each PCR so that absolute template abundance could be estimated from read counts. TCRbeta CDR3 regions were amplified from genomic DNA with bias-controlled V and J gene primers using the immunoSEQ assay. Sequencing of rearranged TCRbeta segments was done at approximately 20X coverage. The source study handled its data this way. Clustering was used to correct sequencing errors, and CDR3s were annotated against IMGT so that V, D and J genes could be assigned. Downstream analyses used only productive TCRbeta rearrangements, leaving out any out-of-frame or stop-codon sequences. Clonality was computed as one minus Shannon entropy normalized by the log of the number of unique productive sequences. Fisher's exact test with Benjamini-Hochberg correction, using a cutoff of adjusted p below 0.01, was how clones that differed between time points or between blood and tumor were identified. Imported from immuneACCESS, the table was reduced by TCRdb to in-frame sequences with V and J called. These copies leave out some clones; in studies compared against another copy, an unresolved V gene accounts for under half, and the cause of the remainder is not known. That table supplies the V and J calls and clone size; D and trimming were determined from the DNA. Within this sample are about 72,000 clones, with 75% to 90% of them counted one time only. About 15% of the sample belongs to the ten largest clones.

The CDR3 contains 17 residues, cysteine and phenylalanine counted. Only CDR3 DNA remains: 51 bases, in frame from the first base. Looking up the germline V gene yields CDR1 SGDLS and CDR2 YYNGEE. From V the trimming removes 3 bases and from J it removes 3 bases, while the gene matches leave 6 bases of the junction unaccounted for. A word on this clone: Its antigen remains unidentified. Base-call qualities are not available, and no considerably larger clone is one nucleotide away.

In the paper's terms, the time point label means: pretreatment peripheral blood. A total of some 30 patients with locally advanced or metastatic urothelial carcinoma, treated at Memorial Sloan Kettering on a trial protocol, made up the cohort. Peripheral blood mononuclear cells were collected from each patient pretreatment and during treatment, giving between 1 and 8 total time points per patient. The Qiagen DNeasy Blood extraction kit was used to purify genomic DNA from total PBMCs and from tumor samples. PBMCs were collected pretreatment and during treatment, and were isolated and stored as previously described.

This sequence was found in a man aged 55 to 70 with urothelial cancer. The chain couples TRBV9 to TRBJ2-2; 12 of the junction bases match TRBD2. Sample: PBMCs, taken around atezolizumab (anti-PD-L1) treatment. The CDR3 region has the sequence CASSGRLAGADTGELFF. The sequenced DNA is TGTGCCAGCAGCGGGAGACTAGCGGGGGCGGACACCGGGGAGCTGTTTTTT.